The clone carrying this TCR beta chain was observed a single time. This record belongs to a study of blood T cell repertoires in COVID-19. Overall study: Acute and convalescent COVID-19 samples came from the United States, Italy and Spain. T cells, B-cell-depleted T cells, or PBMCs supplied cDNA or gDNA.

This CDR3 contains 14 residues. Trimming removed 6 bases from V and 4 bases from J, with 14 bases in between. Looked up from germline, CDR1 is MNHEY and CDR2 is SVGEGT. Under the authors' procedure: Nucleated cell number was recorded as an estimate derived from reference gene primer amplification. Assay: immunoSEQ multiplex PCR; the TCRdb copy retains only in-frame clones and omits some. D and trimming were read from the DNA, whereas the V and J calls and clone size are those reported in that table. The data hold under 200,000 clones, with over 70% observed a single time. The sequence derives from a man aged 55-75 years with active or convalescent COVID-19. The chain is built from TRBV6-2 or TRBV6-3 and TRBJ2-3, with a tentative D call TRBD1 (5 bases). Material for sequencing was peripheral blood. In nucleotides, the CDR3 is TGTGCCAGCAGCACTCACAGGTTCCCAGATACGCAGTATTTT. It codes for CASSTHRFPDTQYF.